The 5 T cell receptor beta chains presented below share a single source sample, sequenced in a study of shared clonotypes between healthy human individuals. Only in-frame clones appear in the TCRdb table, and some are missing; sequencing was by immunoSEQ multiplex PCR. The sample contains over a million clones, roughly 80% of which appear only once. The sample consisted of memory CD4+ T cells sorted from blood. Subset in this sample: CD45RA-negative fraction. The receptors here all came from a man aged 18 to 29 in good health.

This clone appeared a single time. As DNA, the CDR3 is TGCGCCAGCAGCCAAGATCGATCACAGGGTCTTCGGGAGCTGTTTTTT. This encodes CASSQDRSQGLRELFF. The rearrangement joins TRBV4-1 to TRBJ2-2; tentative D call: TRBD1 (6 bases). Looked up from germline, CDR1 is MGHRA and CDR2 is YSYEKL. The V end was cut by 0 bases, the J end by 9 bases, with 17 bases between. CDR3 length: 16 amino acids.

This clone was seen only once. The V and J genes are TRBV6-5 and TRBJ2-7; D ambiguous. Trimming shortened V by 5 bases and J by 3 bases, and 14 bases separated the two germline ends. The length of the CDR3 is 14 residues. Germline CDR1 and CDR2: MNHEY and SVGAGI. The CDR3 loop reads CASSAPPPDYEQYF. The CDR3 DNA reads as TGTGCCAGCAGTGCCCCTCCTCCGGACTACGAGCAGTACTTC.

The chain has TRBV29-1 and TRBJ2-1; 10 nucleotides match TRBD2. The germline gives CDR1 SQVTM, CDR2 ANQGSEA. V lost 7 bases to trimming and J lost 7 bases; unmatched junction nucleotides: 4. The CDR3 extends over 12 amino acids. DNA for the CDR3: TGCAGCGGAGAGCGGGGGGGGAATGAGCAGTTCTTC. Translated, it gives CSGERGGNEQFF.

The genes are TRBV6-6 and TRBJ1-5; possible D gene TRBD1, 6 bases. V was pared by 5 bases and J by 3 bases, with 8 bases between. The CDR3 spans 13 residues. The V gene's germline CDR1 is MNHNY and CDR2 SVGAGI (reference sequence). The chain's CDR3 is CASSRTDNQPQHF. As DNA, the CDR3 is TGTGCCAGCAGTAGGACAGACAATCAGCCCCAGCATTTT.

This clone came up a few times. The V gene is TRBV10-3, the J gene TRBJ2-3; TRBD2 matches at 10 bases. This CDR3 is 12 amino acids long. Germline-derived CDR1 and CDR2 are ENHRY and SYGVKD. CDR3 sequence (DNA): TGTGCGGCTAGCGGGAGATCAGATACGCAGTATTTT. The encoded protein is CAASGRSDTQYF.